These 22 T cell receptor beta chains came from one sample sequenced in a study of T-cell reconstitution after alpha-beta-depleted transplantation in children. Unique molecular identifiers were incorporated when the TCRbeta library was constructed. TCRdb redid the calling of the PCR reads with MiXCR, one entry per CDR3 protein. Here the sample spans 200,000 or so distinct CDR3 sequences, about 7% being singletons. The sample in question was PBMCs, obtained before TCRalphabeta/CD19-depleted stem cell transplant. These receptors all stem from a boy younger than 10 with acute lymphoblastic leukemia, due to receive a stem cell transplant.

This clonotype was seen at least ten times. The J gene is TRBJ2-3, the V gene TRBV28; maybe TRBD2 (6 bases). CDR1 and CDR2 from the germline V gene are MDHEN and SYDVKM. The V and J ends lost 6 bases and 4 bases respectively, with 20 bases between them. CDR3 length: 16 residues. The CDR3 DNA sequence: TGTGCCAGCAGCTTCTCCGGAGGGACCCGGGCAGATACGCAGTATTTT. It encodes CASSFSGGTRADTQYF.

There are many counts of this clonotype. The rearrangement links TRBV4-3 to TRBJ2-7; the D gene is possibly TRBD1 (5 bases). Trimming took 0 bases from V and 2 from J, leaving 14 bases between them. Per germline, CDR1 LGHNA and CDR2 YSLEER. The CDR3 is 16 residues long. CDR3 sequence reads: CASSQDLMRQTYEQYF. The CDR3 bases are TGCGCCAGCAGCCAAGATTTGATGAGACAGACCTACGAGCAGTACTTC.

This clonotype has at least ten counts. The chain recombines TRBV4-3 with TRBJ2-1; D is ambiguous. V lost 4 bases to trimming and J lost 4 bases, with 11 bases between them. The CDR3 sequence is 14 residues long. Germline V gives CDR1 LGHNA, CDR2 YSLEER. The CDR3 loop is CASSRARRYNEQFF. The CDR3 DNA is TGCGCCAGCAGCCGGGCCAGGAGATACAATGAGCAGTTCTTC.

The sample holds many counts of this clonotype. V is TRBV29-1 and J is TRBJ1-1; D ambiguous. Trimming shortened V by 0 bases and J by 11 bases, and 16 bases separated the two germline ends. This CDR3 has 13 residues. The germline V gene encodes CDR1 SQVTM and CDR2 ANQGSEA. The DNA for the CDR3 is TGCAGCGTTGAAGATCGGGGAGGATACACGGCTTTCTTT. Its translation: CSVEDRGGYTAFF.

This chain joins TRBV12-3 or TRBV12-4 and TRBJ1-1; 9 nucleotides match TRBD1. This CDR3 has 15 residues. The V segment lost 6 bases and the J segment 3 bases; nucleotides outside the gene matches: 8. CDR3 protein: CASSLQGAPDTEAFF. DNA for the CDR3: TGTGCCAGCAGCCTACAGGGGGCTCCTGACACTGAAGCTTTCTTT.

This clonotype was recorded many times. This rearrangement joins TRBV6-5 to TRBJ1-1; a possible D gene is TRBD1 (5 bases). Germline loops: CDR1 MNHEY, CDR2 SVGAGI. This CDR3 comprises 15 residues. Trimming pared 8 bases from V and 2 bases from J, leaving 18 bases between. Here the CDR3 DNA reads TGTGCCAGCCGCCGACAGACTATAGACAACACTGAAGCTTTCTTT. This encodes CASRRQTIDNTEAFF.

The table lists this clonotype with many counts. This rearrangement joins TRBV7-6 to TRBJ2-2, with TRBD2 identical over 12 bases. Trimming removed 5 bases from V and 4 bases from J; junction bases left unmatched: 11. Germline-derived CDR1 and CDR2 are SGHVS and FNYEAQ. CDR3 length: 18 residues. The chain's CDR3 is CASSDNQGLAGSTGELFF. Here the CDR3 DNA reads TGTGCCAGCAGCGACAACCAGGGACTAGCGGGTAGCACCGGGGAGCTGTTTTTT.

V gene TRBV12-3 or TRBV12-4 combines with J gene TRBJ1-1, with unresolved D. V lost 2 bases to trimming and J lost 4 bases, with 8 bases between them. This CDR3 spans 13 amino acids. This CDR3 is CASSLKWGTEAFF. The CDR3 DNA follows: TGTGCCAGCAGTTTAAAATGGGGCACTGAAGCTTTCTTT.

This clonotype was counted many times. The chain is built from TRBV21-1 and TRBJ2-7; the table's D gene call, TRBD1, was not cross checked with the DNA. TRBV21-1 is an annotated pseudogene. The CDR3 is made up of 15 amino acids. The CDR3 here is CASSKGPREVHEQYF. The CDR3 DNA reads TGTGCCAGCAGCAAAGGGCCCAGGGAAGTACACGAGCAGTACTTC.

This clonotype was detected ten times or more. CDR3 loop: CASSLVFDREVEAFF. CDR3 coding DNA: TGTGCCAGCAGTTTAGTTTTCGACAGGGAGGTTGAAGCTTTCTTT. This rearrangement joins TRBV28 to TRBJ1-1; 7 bases align to TRBD1. Unmatched junction bases numbered 10, after V lost 2 bases and J lost 7 bases. The length of the CDR3 is 15 residues. The germline CDR1 and CDR2 sequences are MDHEN and SYDVKM.

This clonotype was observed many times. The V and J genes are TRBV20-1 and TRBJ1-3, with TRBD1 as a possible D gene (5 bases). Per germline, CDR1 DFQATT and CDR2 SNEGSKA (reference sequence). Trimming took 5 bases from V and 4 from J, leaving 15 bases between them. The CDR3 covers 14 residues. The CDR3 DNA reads TGCAGTGCTGGACACGACTATAGGGGAAACACCATATATTTT. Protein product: CSAGHDYRGNTIYF.

The CDR3 DNA is TGCGCCAGCAGCTTGGCCCTACTAGCGGGGCTAAACACAGATACGCAGTATTTT. This translates into CASSLALLAGLNTDTQYF. The rearrangement joins TRBV5-1 to TRBJ2-3, with 10 bases aligning to TRBD2. This CDR3 is 18 amino acids long. From germline, CDR1 is SGHRS and CDR2 YFSETQ. V lost 0 bases and J lost 2; bases outside the gene matches: 9.

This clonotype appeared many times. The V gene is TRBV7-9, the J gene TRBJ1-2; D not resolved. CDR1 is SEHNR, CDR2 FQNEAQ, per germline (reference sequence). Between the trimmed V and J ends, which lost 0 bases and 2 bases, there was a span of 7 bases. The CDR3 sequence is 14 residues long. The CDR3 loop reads CASSLATLNYGYTF. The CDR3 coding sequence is TGTGCCAGCAGCTTAGCGACGTTAAACTATGGCTACACCTTC.

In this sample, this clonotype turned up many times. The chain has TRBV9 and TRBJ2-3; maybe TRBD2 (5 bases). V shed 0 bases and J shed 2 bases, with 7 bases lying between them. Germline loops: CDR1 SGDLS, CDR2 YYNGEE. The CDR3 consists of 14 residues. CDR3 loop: CASSVGEPTDTQYF. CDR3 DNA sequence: TGTGCCAGCAGCGTAGGGGAGCCCACAGATACGCAGTATTTT.

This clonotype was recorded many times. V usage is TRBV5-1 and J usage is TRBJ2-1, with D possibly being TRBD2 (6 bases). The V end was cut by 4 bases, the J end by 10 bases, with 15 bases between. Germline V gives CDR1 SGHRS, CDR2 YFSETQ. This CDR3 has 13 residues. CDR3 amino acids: CASSQDYIREQFF. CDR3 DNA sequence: TGCGCCAGCAGCCAGGACTACATTCGGGAGCAGTTCTTC. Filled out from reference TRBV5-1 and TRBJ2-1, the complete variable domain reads KAGVTQTPRYLIKTRGQQVTLSCSPISGHRSVSWYQQTPGQGLQFLFEYFSETQRNKGNFPGRFSGRQFSNSRSEMNVSTLELGDSALYLCASSQDYIREQFFGPGTRLTVL.

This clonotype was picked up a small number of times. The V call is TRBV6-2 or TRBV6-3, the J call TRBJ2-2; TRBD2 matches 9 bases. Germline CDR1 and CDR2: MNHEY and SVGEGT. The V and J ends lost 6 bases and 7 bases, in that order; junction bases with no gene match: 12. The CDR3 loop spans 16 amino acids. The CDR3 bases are TGTGCCAGCAGACCCGGTGGTAGCGGGAGTCACGGGGAGCTGTTTTTT. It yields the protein CASRPGGSGSHGELFF.

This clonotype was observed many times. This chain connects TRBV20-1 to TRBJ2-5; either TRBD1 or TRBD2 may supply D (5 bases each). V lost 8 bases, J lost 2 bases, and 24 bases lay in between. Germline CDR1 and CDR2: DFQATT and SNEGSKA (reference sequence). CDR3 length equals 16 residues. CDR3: CSSTPQNRGRQETQYF. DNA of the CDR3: TGCAGTTCAACCCCCCAAAATAGGGGACGGCAAGAGACCCAGTACTTC.

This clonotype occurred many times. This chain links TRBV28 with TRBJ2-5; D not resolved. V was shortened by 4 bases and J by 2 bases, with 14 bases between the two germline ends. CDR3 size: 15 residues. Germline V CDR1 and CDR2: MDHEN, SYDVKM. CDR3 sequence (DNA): TGTGCCAGCAGTTATACCGACACGAAACAAGAGACCCAGTACTTC. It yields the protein CASSYTDTKQETQYF.

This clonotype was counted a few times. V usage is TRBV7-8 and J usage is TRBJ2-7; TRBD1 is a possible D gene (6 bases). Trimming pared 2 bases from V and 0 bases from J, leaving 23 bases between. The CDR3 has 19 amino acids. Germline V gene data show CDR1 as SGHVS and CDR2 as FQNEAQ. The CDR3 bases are TGTGCCAGCAGCTTATACCGCGTTGGCATTGGACAGCCCTCCTACGAGCAGTACTTC. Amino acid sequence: CASSLYRVGIGQPSYEQYF.

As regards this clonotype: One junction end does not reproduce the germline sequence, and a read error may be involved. The CDR3 nucleotides are TGCAGCGTTGCTCGACAGGTGAATAACTTC. The encoded protein is CSVARQVNNF. The chain has TRBV29-1 and TRBJ1-2; a weak D match, TRBD1 (6 bases). CDR3 length: 10 residues. Germline-derived CDR1 and CDR2 are SQVTM and ANQGSEA.

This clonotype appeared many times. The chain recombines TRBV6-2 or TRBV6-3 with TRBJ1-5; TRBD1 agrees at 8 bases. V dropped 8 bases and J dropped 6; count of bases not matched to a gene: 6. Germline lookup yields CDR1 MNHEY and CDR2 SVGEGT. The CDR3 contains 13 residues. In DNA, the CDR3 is TGTGCCAGCGGAGCAGGGGGCTTTCAGCCCCAGCATTTT. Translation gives CASGAGGFQPQHF.

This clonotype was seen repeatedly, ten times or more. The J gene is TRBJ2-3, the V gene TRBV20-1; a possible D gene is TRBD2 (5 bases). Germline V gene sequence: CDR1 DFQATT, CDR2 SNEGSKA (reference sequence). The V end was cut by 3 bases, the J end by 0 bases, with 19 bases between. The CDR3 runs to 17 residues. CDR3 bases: TGCAGTGCTAGCGGGCTAGCCGGATTCTCTAGCACAGATACGCAGTATTTT. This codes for CSASGLAGFSSTDTQYF.